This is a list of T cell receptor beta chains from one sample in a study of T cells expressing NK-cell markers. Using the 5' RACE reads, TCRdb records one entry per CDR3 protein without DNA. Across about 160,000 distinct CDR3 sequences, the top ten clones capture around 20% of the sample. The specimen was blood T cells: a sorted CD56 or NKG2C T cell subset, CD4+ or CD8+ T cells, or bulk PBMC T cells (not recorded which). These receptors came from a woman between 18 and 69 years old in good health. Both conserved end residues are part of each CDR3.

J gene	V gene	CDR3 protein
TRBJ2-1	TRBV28	CASSPGQAFNEQFF
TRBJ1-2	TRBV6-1	CASSPQGGYIF
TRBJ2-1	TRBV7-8	CASSGTGTVAQFF
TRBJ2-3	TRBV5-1	CASSPYGRVVSTDTQYF
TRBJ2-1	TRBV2	CASTPLLAGKTYNEQFF
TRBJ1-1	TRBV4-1	CASSQRYSDTEAFF
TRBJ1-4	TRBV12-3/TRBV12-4	CASSPSPGRSEKLFF
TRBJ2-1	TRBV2	CASMRDRGNEQFF
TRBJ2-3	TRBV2	CASYDPRGDTQYF
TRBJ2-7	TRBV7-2	CASSSSVSYEQYF
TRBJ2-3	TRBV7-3	CASSLAPSTDTQYF
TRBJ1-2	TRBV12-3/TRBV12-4	CASSFIQKVRGYTF
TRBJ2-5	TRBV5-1	CASRTGNQETQYF
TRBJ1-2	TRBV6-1	CASSDLNYGYTF
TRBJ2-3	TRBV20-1	CSAARGRLAGVVDTQYF
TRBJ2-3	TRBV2	CASVLFSGKPKYF
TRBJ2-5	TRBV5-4	CASSHRTSGEETQYF
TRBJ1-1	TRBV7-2	CASSIDANTEAFF
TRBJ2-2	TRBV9	CASSEGLVEAGELFF
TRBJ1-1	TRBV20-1	CSARNDRGNTEAFF
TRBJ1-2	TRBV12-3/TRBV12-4	CASTDSWAYDYTF
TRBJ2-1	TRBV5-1	CASSLTSGIGYNEQFF
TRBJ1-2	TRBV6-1	CASTPGSLGYTF
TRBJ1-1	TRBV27	CASSFQGGGNTEAFF
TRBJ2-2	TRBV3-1	CASSHPRLSVVGELFF
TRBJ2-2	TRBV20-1	CSARDQRGVPWNTGELFF
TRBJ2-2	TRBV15	CATSWRQGATGELFF
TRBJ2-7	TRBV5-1	CASSLVGRGGAYEQYF
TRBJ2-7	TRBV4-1	CASSQGQGVLRQYF
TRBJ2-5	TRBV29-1	CSVGGGQGETQYF
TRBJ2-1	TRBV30	CAWSVLGLAEQFF
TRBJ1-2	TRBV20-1	CKVGQADGYGYTF
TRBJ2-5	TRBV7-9	CASSFAGGQETQYF
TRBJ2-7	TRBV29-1	CSAETTGSYEQYF
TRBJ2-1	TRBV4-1	CASSQDYTSGVLNEQFF
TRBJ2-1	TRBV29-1	CSACRDRARGEQFF
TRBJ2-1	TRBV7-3	CASSRDSSSYNEQFF
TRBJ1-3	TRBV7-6	CASSLPGRRGNTIYF
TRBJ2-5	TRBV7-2	CASSPNGLAETQYF
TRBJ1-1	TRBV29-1	CSVEDTGAYTEAFF
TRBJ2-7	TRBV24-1	CATRRSDEEISYEQYF
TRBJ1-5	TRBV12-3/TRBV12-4	CASSPQGVEQPQHF
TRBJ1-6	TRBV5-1	CASSRTGTGSSPLHF
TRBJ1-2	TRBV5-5	CASSSGGPLGYTF
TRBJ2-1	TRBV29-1	CSVADRAAYNEQFF
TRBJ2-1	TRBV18	CASSPWDEQFF